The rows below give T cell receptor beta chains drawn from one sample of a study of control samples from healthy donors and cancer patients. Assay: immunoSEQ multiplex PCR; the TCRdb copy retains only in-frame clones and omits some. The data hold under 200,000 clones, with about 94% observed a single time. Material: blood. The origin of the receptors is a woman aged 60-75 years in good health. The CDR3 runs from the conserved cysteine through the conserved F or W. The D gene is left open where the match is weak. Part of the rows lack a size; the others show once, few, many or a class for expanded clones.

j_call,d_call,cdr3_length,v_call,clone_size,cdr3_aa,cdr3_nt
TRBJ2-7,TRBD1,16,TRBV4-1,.,CASSHTDRGSSYEQYF,TGCGCCAGCAGCCATACGGACAGGGGGAGCTCCTACGAGCAGTACTTC
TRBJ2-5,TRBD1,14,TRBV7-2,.,CASARAGGVETQYF,TGTGCCAGCGCTCGCGCAGGGGGCGTTGAGACCCAGTACTTC
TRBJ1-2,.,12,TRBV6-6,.,CASSSTGYGYTF,TGTGCCAGCAGTTCGACGGGCTATGGCTACACCTTC
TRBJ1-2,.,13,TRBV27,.,CASSPTPGNGYTF,TGTGCCAGCAGTCCCACACCGGGGAACGGCTACACCTTC
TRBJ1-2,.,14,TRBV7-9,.,CASSSQGRTYGYTF,TGTGCCAGCAGCTCCCAGGGACGGACTTACGGCTACACCTTC
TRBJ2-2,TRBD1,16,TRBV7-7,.,CASGQGAGANTGELFF,TGTGCCAGCGGGCAGGGGGCAGGGGCGAACACCGGGGAGCTGTTTTTT
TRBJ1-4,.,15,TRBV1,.,CTSSQEGQGNEKLFF,TGCACCAGCAGCCAAGAGGGTCAGGGGAATGAAAAACTGTTTTTT
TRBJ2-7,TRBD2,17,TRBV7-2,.,CASSLGSPTSGGYEQYF,TGTGCCAGCAGCTTAGGGTCACCGACTAGCGGGGGCTACGAGCAGTACTTC
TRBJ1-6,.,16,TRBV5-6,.,CASSLPLQRPDSPLHF,TGTGCCAGCAGCTTGCCCCTTCAGAGGCCAGATTCACCCCTCCACTTT
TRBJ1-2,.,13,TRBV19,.,CASSPWSGAGYTF,TGTGCCAGTAGTCCCTGGTCGGGGGCGGGCTACACCTTC
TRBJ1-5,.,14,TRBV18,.,CASSAGTSNQPQHF,TGTGCCAGCTCAGCGGGGACTAGCAATCAGCCCCAGCATTTT
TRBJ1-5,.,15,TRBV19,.,CASSIKVSASRPQHF,TGTGCCAGTAGTATAAAGGTGTCAGCGAGTCGGCCCCAGCATTTT
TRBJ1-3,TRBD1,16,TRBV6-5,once,CASSYAAAGGGNTIYF,TGTGCCAGCAGTTACGCGGCCGCAGGGGGAGGAAACACCATATATTTT
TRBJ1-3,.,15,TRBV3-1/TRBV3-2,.,CASSPQGLSGNTIYF,TGTGCCAGCAGCCCACAGGGACTCTCTGGAAACACCATATATTTT
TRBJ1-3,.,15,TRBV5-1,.,CASSTGGATGNTIYF,TGCGCCAGCAGCACCGGGGGCGCGACTGGAAACACCATATATTTT
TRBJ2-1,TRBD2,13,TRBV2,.,CASIWGGGNEQFF,TGTGCCAGCATTTGGGGGGGAGGCAATGAGCAGTTCTTC
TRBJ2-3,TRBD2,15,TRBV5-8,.,CASSIGTNPGDTQYF,TGTGCCAGCAGCATTGGGACTAACCCGGGAGATACGCAGTATTTT
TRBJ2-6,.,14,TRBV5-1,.,CASSPGSGANVLTF,TGCGCCAGCAGCCCGGGCTCTGGGGCCAACGTCCTGACTTTC
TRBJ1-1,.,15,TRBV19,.,CASSVTGNMNTEAFF,TGTGCCAGTAGTGTGACAGGCAACATGAACACTGAAGCTTTCTTT
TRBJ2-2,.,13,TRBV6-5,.,CASRNRIFGELFF,TGTGCCAGCAGGAACAGGATTTTCGGGGAGCTGTTTTTT
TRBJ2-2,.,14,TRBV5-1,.,CASSPDSMSGELFF,TGCGCCAGCAGCCCCGACAGTATGTCCGGGGAGCTGTTTTTT
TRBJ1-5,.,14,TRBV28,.,CASSLHRSGQPQHF,TGTGCCAGCAGTTTGCACAGATCAGGCCAGCCCCAGCATTTT
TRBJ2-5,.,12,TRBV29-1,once,CSGAGQAETQYF,TGCAGCGGGGCGGGGCAGGCGGAGACCCAGTACTTC
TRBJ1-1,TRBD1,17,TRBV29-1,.,CSVGKGQGEFMNTEAFF,TGCAGCGTTGGGAAAGGACAGGGAGAGTTCATGAACACTGAAGCTTTCTTT
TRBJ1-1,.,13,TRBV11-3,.,CASSLRGDTEAFF,TGTGCCAGCAGCTTGAGGGGCGACACTGAAGCTTTCTTT
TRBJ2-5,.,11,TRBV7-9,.,CASSAQETQYF,TGTGCCAGCAGCGCGCAAGAGACCCAGTACTTC
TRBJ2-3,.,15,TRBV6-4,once,CASSEEGGRLDTQYF,TGTGCCAGCAGTGAAGAGGGGGGGCGATTAGATACGCAGTATTTT
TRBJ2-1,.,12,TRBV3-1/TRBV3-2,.,CASSQPYNEQFF,TGTGCCAGCAGCCAACCATACAATGAGCAGTTCTTC
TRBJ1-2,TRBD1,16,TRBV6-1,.,CASSESLSDRNYGYTF,TGTGCCAGCAGTGAATCTTTATCGGACAGGAACTATGGCTACACCTTC